Below, 27 T cell receptor beta chains from the same sample are listed, as sequenced in a study of blood T cell repertoires in COVID-19. Generated by immunoSEQ multiplex PCR, the TCRdb table keeps only in-frame clones and is missing some. The sample has fewer than 150,000 clones; more than 75% are singletons. Specimen: peripheral blood. Every receptor here comes from a man aged 60 to 75 who had recovered from COVID-19.

This clone was found once. Written as DNA, the CDR3 is TGTGCCAGCAGTCCCAGGGGGAGTGAAAAACTGTTTTTT. It yields the protein CASSPRGSEKLFF. This sequence joins TRBV6-5 and TRBJ1-4, with 7 nucleotides matching TRBD1. CDR3 size: 13 residues. The germline V gene has CDR1 MNHEY and CDR2 SVGAGI. V was clipped by 5 bases and J by 7 bases; unmatched bases: 4.

This chain connects TRBV28 to TRBJ1-5; D unclear. From germline, CDR1 is MDHEN and CDR2 SYDVKM. Trimming took off 6 bases at V and 0 bases at J, with 6 bases between the two ends. The CDR3 contains 13 residues. CDR3 in amino acids: CASRLGSNQPQHF. The CDR3 nucleotides read TGTGCCAGCAGGCTCGGTAGCAATCAGCCCCAGCATTTT.

V usage is TRBV7-2 and J usage is TRBJ1-5, with TRBD1 matching over 7 bases. CDR3 length equals 16 residues. Trimming cost V 5 bases and J 0 bases; bases outside gene matches: 7. Germline lookup yields CDR1 SGHTA and CDR2 FQGNSA. CDR3 in amino acids: CASSKQGTLSNQPQHF. The DNA for the CDR3 is TGTGCCAGCAGCAAACAGGGGACCCTTAGCAATCAGCCCCAGCATTTT.

A single count supports this clone. The chain employs TRBV6-6 and TRBJ2-7, with unresolved D. V was trimmed by 0 bases and J by 2 bases, leaving 11 bases between them. Germline loops: CDR1 MNHNY, CDR2 SVGAGI (reference sequence). This CDR3 contains 15 residues. The CDR3: CASSYSERSAYEQYF. Here the CDR3 DNA reads TGTGCCAGCAGTTACTCTGAGAGGAGTGCCTACGAGCAGTACTTC.

The J gene is TRBJ1-1, the V gene TRBV4-2; a weak D match, TRBD1 (5 bases). This CDR3 region has 14 residues. The germline gives CDR1 LGHNA, CDR2 YNFKEQ. V lost 6 bases and J 1 base, leaving 12 bases between the germline ends. CDR3 in DNA: TGTGCCAGCAGTTATCCGGGGGAGAACACTGAAGCTTTCTTT. Translation gives CASSYPGENTEAFF.

The chain combines TRBV28 with TRBJ2-5, with D possibly TRBD1 on 7 matching bases. CDR3 length: 16 amino acids. Germline V gene lookup returns CDR1 MDHEN and CDR2 SYDVKM. With 6 bases removed from V and 2 bases from J, the gap between germline ends came to 19 bases. CDR3 residues: CASSSGGIGGQETQYF. The CDR3 coding sequence is TGTGCCAGCAGCTCAGGGGGGATAGGGGGACAAGAGACCCAGTACTTC.

V gene TRBV9 combines with J gene TRBJ1-1; 7 bases are shared with TRBD1. Germline lookup yields CDR1 SGDLS and CDR2 YYNGEE. The J segment lost 6 bases and the V segment lost 3 bases, leaving 11 bases of the junction unmatched. This CDR3 region has 15 residues. This chain's CDR3 is CASSETSQGYPEAFF. CDR3 nucleotides: TGTGCCAGCAGCGAAACATCACAGGGGTACCCTGAAGCTTTCTTT.

This clone was observed once. This chain joins TRBV7-9 and TRBJ2-2, with TRBD2 matching over 10 bases. The CDR3 loop spans 17 amino acids. Germline V lookup: CDR1 SEHNR, CDR2 FQNEAQ (reference sequence). After removal of 5 bases from V and 6 bases from J, the junction contained 12 bases not matched to a gene. In DNA form, the CDR3 reads TGTGCCAGCAGCCCCCCTGTTAGCGGGAGGAAGGCCGGGGAGCTGTTTTTT. It is translated as CASSPPVSGRKAGELFF. Based on the CDR3 plus reference TRBV7-9 and TRBJ2-2, the full variable domain is DTGVSQNPRHKITKRGQNVTFRCDPISEHNRLYWYRQTLGQGPEFLTYFQNEAQLEKSRLLSDRFSAERPKGSFSTLEIQRTEQGDSAMYLCASSPPVSGRKAGELFFGEGSRLTVL.

V and J are TRBV5-3 and TRBJ2-3, with TRBD2 as a possible D gene (5 bases). TRBV5-3 is an ORF for which the function is uncertain. V lost 9 bases to trimming and J lost 1 base, with 9 bases between them. CDR3 length: 12 amino acids. In DNA form, the CDR3 reads TGTGCCATTGGACTTCGCACAGATACGCAGTATTTT. This gives the protein CAIGLRTDTQYF.

The gene calls are TRBV7-2 and TRBJ2-3, with D possibly being TRBD1 (5 bases). Germline CDR1 SGHTA, CDR2 FQGNSA. V shed 4 bases and J shed 4 bases, with 21 bases lying between them. The CDR3 length is 17 residues. DNA of the CDR3: TGTGCCAGCAGCTCAGCTCCCACCAATAGGGGCCCAGATACGCAGTATTTT. It is translated as CASSSAPTNRGPDTQYF.

The chain has TRBV6-1 and TRBJ1-4; 9 nucleotides match TRBD1. Trimming at V came to 3 bases and at J to 2 bases, leaving 7 bases not matched to a gene. Germline V gene lookup returns CDR1 MNHNS and CDR2 SASEGT. There are 17 residues in the CDR3. In nucleotides, the CDR3 is TGTGCCAGCAGTGAGACAGGGGGAATTTCGACTAATGAAAAACTGTTTTTT. Its protein product is CASSETGGISTNEKLFF.

This chain uses TRBV2 with TRBJ1-2; D possibly corresponds to TRBD1 (5 bases). This CDR3 is 16 amino acids long. Germline lookup yields CDR1 SNHLY and CDR2 FYNNEI. Trimming cost V 5 bases and J 1 base, with 17 bases left between them. The CDR3 DNA reads TGTGCCAGCAGTTCCATGGGGGGACGGAGTAACTATGGCTACACCTTC. It encodes CASSSMGGRSNYGYTF.

The V gene is TRBV28, the J gene TRBJ2-3; perhaps TRBD2 as D (6 bases). The V end lost 7 bases, the J end lost 3 bases, and 14 bases lay between the germline ends. The CDR3 length is 14 residues. CDR1 is MDHEN and CDR2 is SYDVKM in the germline V gene. CDR3 coding DNA: TGTGCCAGCAACACAGCGGGCCCAACAGATACGCAGTATTTT. Translating it yields CASNTAGPTDTQYF.

CDR3 in DNA: TGTGCCAGCAGCTTGTCAGGACTTCGGAATCAGCCCCAGCATTTT. Translation: CASSLSGLRNQPQHF. The chain links TRBV5-8 to TRBJ1-5; D not certain. V lost 1 base, J lost 4 bases, and 12 bases lay in between. Germline lookup yields CDR1 SGHTS and CDR2 YDEGEE. The CDR3 has 15 residues.

The V gene is TRBV7-2, the J gene TRBJ2-2, with TRBD2 matching 7 bases. J lost 0 bases, V lost 5 bases, and 6 bases had no gene match. Germline CDR1 SGHTA, CDR2 FQGNSA. This CDR3 has 16 residues. CDR3 sequence: CASSPLGGANTGELFF. In DNA form, the CDR3 reads TGTGCCAGCAGCCCCTTGGGAGGGGCGAACACCGGGGAGCTGTTTTTT.

V is TRBV4-1 and J is TRBJ2-1, with D perhaps matching TRBD2 (6 bases). This CDR3 has 13 residues. Trimming removed 4 bases at V and 8 bases at J, with 12 bases between. CDR1 is MGHRA, CDR2 YSYEKL, per germline. The CDR3 coding sequence is TGCGCCAGCAGCCCCCCGGAGGGTGATGAGCAGTTCTTC. Translation: CASSPPEGDEQFF.

The chain is built from TRBV18 and TRBJ1-6; possible D gene TRBD1, 5 bases. This CDR3 comprises 17 residues. Germline-derived CDR1 and CDR2 are KGHSH and LQKENI. With 2 bases removed from V and 3 bases from J, the gap between germline ends came to 14 bases. DNA of the CDR3: TGTGCCAGCTCACCAGGATACAGGAGAGGCTATAATTCACCCCTCCACTTT. Protein product: CASSPGYRRGYNSPLHF.

This clone was seen only a few times. The genes are TRBV7-3 and TRBJ2-3; D gene unclear. Trimming took off 5 bases at V and 1 base at J, with 13 bases between the two ends. In germline, CDR1 is SGHTA, CDR2 FQGTGA. The CDR3 has 15 amino acids. This CDR3 is CASSPPTRRTDTQYF. CDR3 nucleotide sequence: TGTGCCAGCAGCCCTCCGACTCGACGCACAGATACGCAGTATTTT.

This clone was detected once. This rearrangement joins TRBV7-3 to TRBJ1-6; 9 nucleotides agree with TRBD1. Trimming at V came to 5 bases and at J to 7 bases, leaving 6 bases not matched to a gene. Germline V gene sequence: CDR1 SGHTA, CDR2 FQGTGA. The CDR3 is 15 residues long. CDR3 DNA sequence: TGTGCCAGCAGCCCGACGGGGACAGGGAATTCACCCCTCCACTTT. The encoded protein is CASSPTGTGNSPLHF.

This clone appeared a single time. This rearrangement joins TRBV28 to TRBJ1-2; 9 positions match TRBD1. The V and J ends lost 10 bases and 5 bases, in that order; junction bases with no gene match: 11. The CDR3 sequence is 14 residues long. Germline V CDR1 and CDR2: MDHEN, SYDVKM. The CDR3 DNA is TGTGCCACCAGAATGCGGGACAGGGTATATGGCTACACCTTC. Its protein product is CATRMRDRVYGYTF.

V and J are TRBV9 and TRBJ2-3; a weak D match, TRBD2 (6 bases). V lost 0 bases and J lost 6, with 17 bases in between. Germline lookup yields CDR1 SGDLS and CDR2 YYNGEE. The CDR3 has 16 residues. The CDR3 coding sequence is TGTGCCAGCAGCGTAGCGGGAGCTAGTCGGGCGGATACGCAGTATTTT. Its protein is CASSVAGASRADTQYF.

The chain recombines TRBV5-5 with TRBJ1-2, with D hard to call. CDR1 and CDR2 (germline): SGHKS, YYEKEE (reference sequence). V was clipped by 4 bases and J by 0 bases, with 16 bases between them. The CDR3 runs 16 residues. This chain's CDR3 is CASSTDPGIANYGYTF. DNA of the CDR3: TGTGCCAGCAGCACCGACCCAGGAATAGCTAACTATGGCTACACCTTC.

The chain is built from TRBV7-2 and TRBJ1-3; no firm D call. This CDR3 contains 16 residues. CDR1 and CDR2 from the germline V gene are SGHTA and FQGNSA. Trimming cost V 4 bases and J 4 bases, with 17 bases left between them. CDR3 residues: CASSSQVGLSGNTIYF. The CDR3 region has the DNA TGTGCCAGCAGCTCCCAGGTCGGACTTTCGGGAAACACCATATATTTT.

The chain links TRBV7-8 to TRBJ1-3; D call uncertain. From germline, CDR1 is SGHVS and CDR2 FQNEAQ. The CDR3 loop spans 17 amino acids. V was shortened by 5 bases and J by 0 bases, with 17 bases between the two germline ends. CDR3 bases: TGTGCCAGCAGCCCCAGCGGACTGTCGATCTCTGGAAACACCATATATTTT. It codes for CASSPSGLSISGNTIYF.

Comments on this clone: One junction end does not reproduce the germline sequence, and a read error may be involved. The V call is TRBV11-2, the J call TRBJ1-2, with a possible D match to TRBD1 (5 bases). The CDR3 covers 12 residues. The germline V gene encodes CDR1 SGHAT and CDR2 FQNNGV. The CDR3 sequence is CASSSDNLFSDF. The CDR3 DNA reads as TGTGCCAGCAGCTCGGACAACCTCTTCTCAGACTTC.

This chain joins TRBV21-1 and TRBJ2-5; the D segment call TRBD1 is taken from the table without a DNA check. TRBV21-1 is reported as a pseudogene. The CDR3 has 18 residues. As DNA, the CDR3 is TGTGCCAGCAGCAAAGGGGGACAGGAACTAGTGAAGAGGGAGACCCAGTACTTC. It codes for CASSKGGQELVKRETQYF.

This clone occurred a few times. The chain uses TRBV25-1 and TRBJ2-2; 14 bases agree with TRBD2. The trim removed 4 bases at V and 7 bases at J, leaving 5 bases unmatched. This CDR3 has 16 amino acids. Germline CDR1 is MGHDK and CDR2 is SYGVNS. This chain's CDR3 is CASSGGLAGASGELFF. The CDR3 nucleotides read TGTGCCAGCAGTGGGGGACTAGCGGGAGCGAGCGGGGAGCTGTTTTTT.